This T cell receptor beta chain was found in a study of shared clonotypes between healthy human individuals. The method was immunoSEQ multiplex PCR; TCRdb's version includes in-frame clones alone and lacks a portion of them. Among more than 2 million clones listed, roughly 95% were seen once. Study-level results: Relative to their counterparts shared across all four donors, non-shared clonotypes exhibited diminished generation probabilities. Naive subsets tended to show greater estimated richness than memory subsets. Sequencing of the sorted subsets was shown by rarefaction to be incomplete despite large depth.

With respect to this clone: Its antigen is currently unknown.

Trimming took 10 bases from V and 9 from J; bases not matched to a gene: 11. The length of the CDR3 is 13 residues. The germline gives CDR1 KGHSH, CDR2 LQKENI. The V gene is TRBV18, the J gene TRBJ2-1, with TRBD2 matching over 8 bases. The receptor was derived from a young man in good health. Sequenced: naive CD4+ T cells sorted from blood. Documented subset: CD45RA+ positively selected. CDR3 DNA sequence: TGTGCCACCTCGCGGACTAGCTCGGTTGAGCAGTTCTTC. The encoded protein is CATSRTSSVEQFF.